This TCR beta chain came from a study of T cell responses to AZD1222 COVID-19 vaccine. Overall study: Second-dose intervals of approximately 4 or approximately 12 weeks were pooled.

Findings and caveats of the study: Donor demographics were predominantly white British with a female majority; clonal diversity may be underestimated. Close to half of all spike-specific TCRs reportedly target regions of the variants that are unmutated.

About this clone itself: Its target is unknown.

This CDR3 is built from 14 residues. Trimming took 6 bases from V and 5 from J; bases not matched to a gene: 5. Germline V gene sequence: CDR1 LNHDA, CDR2 SQIVND (reference sequence). Measured with immunoSEQ multiplex PCR; TCRdb has only the in-frame clones, and not every one. Of over 100,000 clones listed, around 90% are singletons. The chain has TRBV19 and TRBJ2-5, with 11 bases that match TRBD1. The starting material was peripheral blood, obtained on day 0 of AZD1222 vaccination. This receptor was obtained from an adult in good health. This chain's CDR3 is CASSWDRGTETQYF. The DNA of the CDR3 is TGTGCCAGTAGCTGGGACAGGGGGACGGAGACCCAGTACTTC.